This T cell receptor beta chain was captured by sequencing in a study of OX40 agonist ivuxolimab in advanced cancers. The germline V gene encodes CDR1 SGHNT and CDR2 YYREEE (reference sequence). This CDR3 region has 16 residues. On this clone: One end of the junction varies from germline; a read error may be responsible.

Measured with immunoSEQ multiplex PCR; TCRdb has only the in-frame clones, and not every one. The data contain about 76,000 clones, approximately 83% of them singletons. The sequencing used CD4+ or CD8+ T cells sorted from blood, collected in a trial of the OX40 agonist ivuxolimab. The V call is TRBV5-4, the J call TRBJ2-4; 9 nucleotides align to TRBD1. The receptor's source is an adult with an advanced solid tumor such as melanoma, head and neck, liver or kidney cancer. The CDR3 loop reads CAGSPGTGKAKNIQYF. The CDR3 DNA reads as TGTGCCGGCAGCCCTGGGACAGGGAAGGCCAAAAACATTCAGTACTTC.